This record looks at one TCR beta chain sequence and its context. This specimen belongs to a study of blood T cell repertoires in COVID-19. Study at large: The study drew acute and convalescent COVID-19 samples from the United States, Italy and Spain. Sources were T cells, B-cell-depleted T cells, or PBMCs; the material itself was cDNA or gDNA.

As originally analysed: Estimation of nucleated cell counts was performed using reference gene primer amplification. Sequenced by immunoSEQ multiplex PCR; TCRdb stores in-frame clones only, minus some. The V and J calls and the clone size are those of that table, but D and trimming were determined from the DNA. This sample has approximately 260,000 clones; 70% to 85% occur once, and the top ten carry nearly 5%. The germline V gene encodes CDR1 LGHNA and CDR2 YNFKEQ. The V and J ends lost 0 bases and 8 bases respectively, with 14 bases between them. This CDR3 spans 15 amino acids. The source material was peripheral blood. The chain couples TRBV4-2 to TRBJ2-1; a possible D gene is TRBD2 (5 bases). The receptor was derived from a woman older than 75 with active or convalescent COVID-19. CDR3 DNA sequence: TGTGCCAGCAGCCAAGATTTCACGGGATCTGATGAGCAGTTCTTC. This gives the protein CASSQDFTGSDEQFF.